The 4 T cell receptor beta chains below all came from one sample that was sequenced in a study of cytomegalovirus exposure and HLA in healthy donors. The PCR was carried out with 60 Vbeta primers and 13 Jbeta primers. TCRdb keeps only in-frame clones here, not all; method: immunoSEQ multiplex PCR. This sample has more than 90,000 clones, with 75% found just once. Input material: PBMCs. The receptor source for this set is a man in his forties or fifties in good health and CMV-seronegative.

The rearrangement uses TRBV29-1 and TRBJ2-7; TRBD2 might be the D (5 bases). Germline V gene sequence: CDR1 SQVTM, CDR2 ANQGSEA. V shed 4 bases and J shed 7 bases, with 14 bases lying between them. The CDR3 loop spans 12 amino acids. The CDR3 nucleotides read TGCAGCGTTGGGACCACTAGTGGGGAGCAGTACTTC. This sequence encodes CSVGTTSGEQYF.

The rearrangement uses TRBV6-1 and TRBJ1-5; weak D call: TRBD1 (6 bases). In germline, CDR1 is MNHNS, CDR2 SASEGT. V was clipped by 8 bases and J by 4 bases, with 18 bases between them. This CDR3 contains 15 residues. In nucleotides, the CDR3 is TGTGCCAGCGGAAGGGGGTCCCCCTTAAATCAGCCCCAGCATTTT. Its translation: CASGRGSPLNQPQHF.

This clone was seen only once. The rearrangement joins TRBV5-6 to TRBJ1-1; a weak D match, TRBD1 (6 bases). Trimming stripped 7 bases from V and 11 bases from J, with 18 bases between. CDR3 size: 12 residues. Germline CDR1 SGHDT, CDR2 YYEEEE. This CDR3 reads CASDLGGGEAFF. As DNA, the CDR3 is TGTGCCAGCGACTTAGGAGGGGGGGAGGCTTTCTTT.

The chain carries TRBV28 and TRBJ2-7; 12 bases line up with TRBD2. Germline CDR1 reads MDHEN; CDR2 reads SYDVKM. This CDR3 is 17 amino acids long. Trimming took 8 bases from V and 4 from J; bases not matched to a gene: 15. CDR3 coding DNA: TGTGCCAGCTTTGGGGGGCTAGCGGGAGGGAACTCTTACGAGCAGTACTTC. It specifies CASFGGLAGGNSYEQYF.